One and the same sample provided the 10 T cell receptor beta chains below, sequenced in a study of beta chain features in type 1 diabetes. As every portion of the isolated RNA was reverse transcribed, the sequencing read expressed TCRB transcripts. The assay was immunoSEQ multiplex PCR, and TCRdb's table has in-frame clones only and misses some. The data contain around 320,000 clones, 11% to 15% of them seen just once; the ten biggest clones take up 6.7%. Sequenced material: central memory CD4+ T cells from blood. Receptors were obtained from a man younger than 45 in good health.

V is TRBV7-2 and J is TRBJ1-2; perhaps TRBD1 as D (5 bases). Trimming took 1 base from V and 4 from J, leaving 10 bases between them. Germline lookup yields CDR1 SGHTA and CDR2 FQGNSA. The CDR3 loop spans 14 amino acids. The CDR3 DNA reads TGTGCCAGCAGCTTAGGGGGGGAAGGCTATGGCTACACCTTC. As protein: CASSLGGEGYGYTF.

This clone was seen a few times. V usage is TRBV6-4 and J usage is TRBJ2-2; D gene ambiguous. The ends were cut back, 2 bases at V and 5 bases at J, with 3 bases in the middle. From germline, CDR1 is MRHNA and CDR2 SNTAGT. The CDR3 has 12 amino acids. CDR3 sequence (DNA): TGTGCCAGCAGTGACGAGACCGGGGAGCTGTTTTTT. Translation gives CASSDETGELFF.

V and J are TRBV19 and TRBJ1-5; D is possibly TRBD1 (5 bases). The CDR3 length is 13 residues. V was cut by 6 bases and J by 0 bases, with 6 bases left in between. CDR1 is LNHDA and CDR2 is SQIVND in the germline V gene (reference sequence). The CDR3 loop is CASSDSSNQPQHF. CDR3 nucleotide sequence: TGTGCCAGTAGCGACAGTAGCAATCAGCCCCAGCATTTT.

This clone was counted a few times. The V call is TRBV25-1, the J call TRBJ1-2; the D gene is possibly TRBD1 (5 bases). CDR1 and CDR2 (germline): MGHDK, SYGVNS. V lost 3 bases and J 4 bases, leaving 24 bases between the germline ends. This CDR3 is built from 18 residues. The CDR3 DNA sequence: TGTGCCAGCAGTGATCCTGGGGCTCGACAGCGGGGCAGCTATGGCTACACCTTC. Encoded protein: CASSDPGARQRGSYGYTF.

In this sample, this clone turned up a few times. This chain uses TRBV27 with TRBJ1-1; 9 nucleotides agree with TRBD1. From germline, CDR1 is MNHEY and CDR2 SMNVEV (reference sequence). CDR3 length: 17 amino acids. With V trimmed by 5 bases and J by 0 bases, 10 bases remained unmatched. The CDR3 bases are TGTGCCAGCAGTCCCTTGGGACAGGGCGTACTGAACACTGAAGCTTTCTTT. It codes for CASSPLGQGVLNTEAFF.

V gene TRBV5-1 combines with J gene TRBJ1-4; a possible D gene is TRBD1 (5 bases). From germline, CDR1 is SGHRS and CDR2 YFSETQ. The CDR3 spans 15 residues. Trimming left V 4 bases short and J 7 bases short, with 17 bases between. This CDR3 reads CASSRTGGQGEKLFF. For the CDR3, the DNA is TGCGCCAGCAGCAGAACCGGTGGACAAGGTGAAAAACTGTTTTTT.

The J gene is TRBJ2-1, the V gene TRBV7-3; maybe TRBD2 (5 bases). CDR1 and CDR2 (germline): SGHTA, FQGTGA. The CDR3 has 15 residues. V was clipped by 1 base and J by 5 bases, with 12 bases between them. CDR3 DNA: TGTGCCAGCAGCTTAAACCCGGGGAGAGACAATGAGCAGTTCTTC. It encodes CASSLNPGRDNEQFF. The whole variable domain, remainder taken from reference TRBV7-3 and TRBJ2-1, is GAGVSQTPSNKVTEKGKYVELRCDPISGHTALYWYRQSLGQGPEFLIYFQGTGAADDSGLPNDRFFAVRPEGSVSTLKIQRTERGDSAVYLCASSLNPGRDNEQFFGPGTRLTVL.

The chain recombines TRBV27 with TRBJ1-3; no clear D. Germline CDR1 MNHEY, CDR2 SMNVEV (reference sequence). V lost 6 bases to trimming and J lost 0 bases, with 12 bases between them. The CDR3 runs to 15 residues. CDR3: CASRKGLGSGNTIYF. DNA for the CDR3: TGTGCCAGCAGAAAGGGTTTGGGCTCTGGAAACACCATATATTTT.

This clone was detected a few times. The chain links TRBV5-1 to TRBJ1-1; no clear D gene. Germline CDR1 reads SGHRS; CDR2 reads YFSETQ. The ends were cut back, 2 bases at V and 5 bases at J, with 10 bases in the middle. The CDR3 consists of 13 residues. The CDR3 sequence is CASSFNTGTEAFF. The CDR3 nucleotides read TGCGCCAGCAGCTTTAACACCGGGACTGAAGCTTTCTTT.

This chain uses TRBV6-5 with TRBJ1-2, with 10 positions matching TRBD1. Germline loops: CDR1 MNHEY, CDR2 SVGAGI. The V gene end was trimmed by 6 bases and the J gene end by 4 bases; junction bases not matched to a gene: 8. This CDR3 contains 15 residues. The CDR3 coding sequence is TGTGCCAGCAGGCGACAGGGGGCTATTGCCTATGGCTACACCTTC. Amino acid sequence: CASRRQGAIAYGYTF.